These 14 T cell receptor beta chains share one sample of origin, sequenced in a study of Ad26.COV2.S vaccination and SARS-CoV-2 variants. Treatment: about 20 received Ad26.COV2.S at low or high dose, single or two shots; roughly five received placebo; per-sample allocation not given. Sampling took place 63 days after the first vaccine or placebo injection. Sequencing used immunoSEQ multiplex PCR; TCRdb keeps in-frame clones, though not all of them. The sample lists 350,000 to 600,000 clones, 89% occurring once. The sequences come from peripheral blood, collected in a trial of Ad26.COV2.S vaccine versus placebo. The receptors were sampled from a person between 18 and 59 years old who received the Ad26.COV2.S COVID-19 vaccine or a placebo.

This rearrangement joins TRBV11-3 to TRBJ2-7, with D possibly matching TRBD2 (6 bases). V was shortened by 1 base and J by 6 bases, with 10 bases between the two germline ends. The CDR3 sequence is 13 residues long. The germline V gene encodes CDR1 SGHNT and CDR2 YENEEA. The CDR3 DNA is TGTGCCAGCAGCTTAGTCTTCGGGGGCGAGCAGTACTTC. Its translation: CASSLVFGGEQYF.

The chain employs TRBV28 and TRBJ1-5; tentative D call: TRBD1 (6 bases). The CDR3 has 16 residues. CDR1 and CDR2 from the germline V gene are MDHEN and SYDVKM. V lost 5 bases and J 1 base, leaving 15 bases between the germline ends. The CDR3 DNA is TGTGCCAGCAGTCTACAGGGAGTAAGCAGCAATCAGCCCCAGCATTTT. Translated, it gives CASSLQGVSSNQPQHF.

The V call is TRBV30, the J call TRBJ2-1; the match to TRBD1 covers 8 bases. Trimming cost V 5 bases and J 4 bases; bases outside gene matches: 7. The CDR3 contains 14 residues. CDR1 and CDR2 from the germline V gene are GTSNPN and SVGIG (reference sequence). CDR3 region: CAWSGTGRYNEQFF. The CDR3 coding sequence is TGTGCCTGGTCCGGGACAGGCAGGTACAATGAGCAGTTCTTC.

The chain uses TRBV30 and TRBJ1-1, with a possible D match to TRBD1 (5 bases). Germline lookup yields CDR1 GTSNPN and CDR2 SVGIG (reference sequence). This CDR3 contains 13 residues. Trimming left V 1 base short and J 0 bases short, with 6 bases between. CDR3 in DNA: TGTGCCTGGAGTGGACAGTTGAACACTGAAGCTTTCTTT. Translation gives CAWSGQLNTEAFF.

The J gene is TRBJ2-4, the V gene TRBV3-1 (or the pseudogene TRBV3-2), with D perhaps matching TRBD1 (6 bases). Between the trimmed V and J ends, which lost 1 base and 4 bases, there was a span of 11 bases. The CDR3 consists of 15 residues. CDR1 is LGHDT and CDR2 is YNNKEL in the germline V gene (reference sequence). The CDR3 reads CASSQVGTLKNIQYF. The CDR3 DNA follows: TGTGCCAGCAGCCAAGTGGGGACACTTAAAAACATTCAGTACTTC.

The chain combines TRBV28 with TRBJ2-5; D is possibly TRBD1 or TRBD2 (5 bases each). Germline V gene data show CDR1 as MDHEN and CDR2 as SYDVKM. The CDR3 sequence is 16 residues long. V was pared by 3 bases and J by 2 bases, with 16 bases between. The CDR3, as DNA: TGTGCCAGCAGTTTGGGGGTTTGGGGAGCGCAAGAGACCCAGTACTTC. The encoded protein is CASSLGVWGAQETQYF.

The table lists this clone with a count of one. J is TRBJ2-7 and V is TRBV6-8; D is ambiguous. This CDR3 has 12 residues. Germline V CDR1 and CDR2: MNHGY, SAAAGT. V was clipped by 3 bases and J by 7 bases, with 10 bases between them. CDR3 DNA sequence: TGTGCCAGCAGTTATATGGCAGGTGAGCAGTACTTC. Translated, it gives CASSYMAGEQYF.

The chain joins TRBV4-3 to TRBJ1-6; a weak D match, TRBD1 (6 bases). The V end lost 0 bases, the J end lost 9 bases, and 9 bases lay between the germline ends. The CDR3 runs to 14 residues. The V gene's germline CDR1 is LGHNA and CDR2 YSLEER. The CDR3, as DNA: TGCGCCAGCAGCCAAGAAGACAGGATTTCACCCCTCCACTTT. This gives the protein CASSQEDRISPLHF.

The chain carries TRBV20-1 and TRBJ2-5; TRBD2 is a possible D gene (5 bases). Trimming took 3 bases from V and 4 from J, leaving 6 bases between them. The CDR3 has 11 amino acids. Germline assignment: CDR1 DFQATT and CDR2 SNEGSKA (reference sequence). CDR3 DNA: TGCAGTGCTAGCGGGGTAGAGACCCAGTACTTC. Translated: CSASGVETQYF.

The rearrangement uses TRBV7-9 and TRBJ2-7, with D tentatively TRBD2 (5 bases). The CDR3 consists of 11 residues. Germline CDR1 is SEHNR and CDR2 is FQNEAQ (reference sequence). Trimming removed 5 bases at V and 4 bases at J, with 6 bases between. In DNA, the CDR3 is TGTGCCAGCAGCCCGGGATACGAGCAGTACTTC. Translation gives CASSPGYEQYF.

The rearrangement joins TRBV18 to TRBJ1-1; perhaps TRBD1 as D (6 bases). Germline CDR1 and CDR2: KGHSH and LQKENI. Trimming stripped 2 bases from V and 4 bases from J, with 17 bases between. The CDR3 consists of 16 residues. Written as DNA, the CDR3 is TGTGCCAGCTCACCAAGGCGTTCCGAGGGGGGCACTGAAGCTTTCTTT. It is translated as CASSPRRSEGGTEAFF.

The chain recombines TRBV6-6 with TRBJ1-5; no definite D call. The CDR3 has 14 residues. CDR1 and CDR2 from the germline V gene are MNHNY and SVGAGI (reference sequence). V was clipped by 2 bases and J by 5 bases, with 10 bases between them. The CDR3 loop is CASSYVKGDQPQHF. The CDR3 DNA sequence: TGTGCCAGCAGTTACGTCAAAGGCGATCAGCCCCAGCATTTT.

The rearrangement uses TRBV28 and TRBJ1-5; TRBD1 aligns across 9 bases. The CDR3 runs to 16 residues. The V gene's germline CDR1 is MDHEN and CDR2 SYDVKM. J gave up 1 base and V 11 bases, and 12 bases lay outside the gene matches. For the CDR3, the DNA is TGTGCCGGCCAACAGGGGGCGCGGGGGAGCAATCAGCCCCAGCATTTT. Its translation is CAGQQGARGSNQPQHF.

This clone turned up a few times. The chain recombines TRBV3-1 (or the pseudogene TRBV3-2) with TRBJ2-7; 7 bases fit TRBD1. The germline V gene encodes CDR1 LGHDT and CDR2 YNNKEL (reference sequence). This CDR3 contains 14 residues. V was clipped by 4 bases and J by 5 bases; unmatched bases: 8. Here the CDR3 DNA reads TGTGCCAGCAGCCTCAGGGGGATTTGGGACGAGCAGTACTTC. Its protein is CASSLRGIWDEQYF.